Listed below are T cell receptor beta chains from one sample, sequenced in a study of T-cell reconstitution after alpha-beta-depleted transplantation in children. Via MiXCR, TCRdb re-called the PCR reads, giving one row per CDR3 protein. Of about 640,000 distinct CDR3 sequences listed, roughly 17% are singletons. The sample consisted of PBMCs from the stem cell graft donor, taken from the stem cell graft. The receptors here all came from a human donor who donated a stem cell graft to a child with acute myeloid leukemia. Both conserved end residues are part of each CDR3. The D gene is left open where the match is weak. A clone size is listed for some rows: how often the clone was seen (once, few, many), or a class if it is expanded.

J gene	D gene	clone size	V gene	CDR3 protein	CDR3 DNA
TRBJ2-5	TRBD1	few	TRBV7-2	CASSPGQPILGTQYF	TGTGCCAGCAGCCCGGGACAGCCCATCCTGGGGACCCAGTACTTC
TRBJ2-1	.	many	TRBV12-3/TRBV12-4	CASSLGFRGTLGNEQFF	TGTGCCAGCAGTTTAGGCTTCCGGGGTACTTTGGGGAATGAGCAGTTCTTC
TRBJ2-5	.	.	TRBV6-1	CASSPRPPGETQYF	TGTGCCAGCAGTCCTCGCCCCCCCGGGGAGACCCAGTACTTC
TRBJ2-2	TRBD1	many	TRBV6-5	CASSYSIGGLTGELFF	TGTGCCAGCAGTTACTCGATAGGGGGCCTCACCGGGGAGCTGTTTTTT
TRBJ1-5	.	many	TRBV20-1	CSARQGREQPQHF	TGCAGTGCTAGACAGGGTAGAGAACAGCCCCAGCATTTT
TRBJ2-3	.	many	TRBV20-1	CSARDRVTSTDTQYF	TGCAGTGCTAGAGATCGGGTGACTAGCACAGATACGCAGTATTTT
TRBJ2-5	.	.	TRBV7-9	CASSLYRDSPQYF	TGTGCCAGCAGCTTGTATAGGGACTCCCCCCAGTACTTC
TRBJ2-1	.	few	TRBV29-1	CSVGGALYNEQFF	TGCAGCGTGGGGGGGGCTCTTTACAATGAGCAGTTCTTC
TRBJ2-1	TRBD2	few	TRBV20-1	CSALAGGAYNEQFF	TGCAGTGCCCTAGCGGGGGGGGCCTACAATGAGCAGTTCTTC
TRBJ1-2	.	.	TRBV5-6	CASSDSRTEYGYTF	TGTGCCAGCAGCGATTCCCGGACGGAATATGGCTACACCTTC
TRBJ2-1	TRBD2	many	TRBV29-1	CSVGGTSNEQFF	TGCAGCGTTGGAGGGACTAGCAATGAGCAGTTCTTC
TRBJ2-7	.	few	TRBV4-3	CASSQDRALSYEQYF	TGCGCCAGCAGCCAAGATAGAGCCCTCTCCTACGAGCAGTACTTC
TRBJ2-1	.	.	TRBV7-2	CASSPGTWGDEQFF	TGTGCCAGCAGCCCCGGGACTTGGGGGGATGAGCAGTTCTTC
TRBJ1-1	.	few	TRBV20-1	CSAGRAFEAFF	TGCAGTGCTGGGCGGGCCTTTGAAGCTTTCTTT
TRBJ2-7	.	.	TRBV7-9	CASSLGPGLYEQYF	TGTGCCAGCAGCCTCGGACCGGGACTTTACGAGCAGTACTTC
TRBJ2-5	TRBD2	many	TRBV6-5	CASSYFGLAGYQETQYF	TGTGCCAGCAGTTACTTCGGACTAGCGGGGTACCAAGAGACCCAGTACTTC
TRBJ1-6	TRBD1	many	TRBV5-5	CASSLEGTGSPLHF	TGTGCCAGCAGCTTGGAAGGGACAGGTTCACCCCTCCACTTT
TRBJ2-3	TRBD2	.	TRBV6-4	CASSPPSGAGDTQYF	TGTGCCAGCAGTCCCCCTAGCGGGGCCGGAGATACGCAGTATTTT
TRBJ2-7	.	once	TRBV21-1	CASGPGPACEQYF	TGTGCCAGCGGGCCTGGGCCCGCCTGCGAGCAGTACTTC
TRBJ1-1	.	many	TRBV10-3	CAARGAVVNTEAFF	TGTGCCGCGAGAGGGGCTGTAGTGAACACTGAAGCTTTCTTT
TRBJ2-5	.	many	TRBV12-3/TRBV12-4	CASSDSSIETQYF	TGTGCCAGCAGCGATTCTTCAATAGAGACCCAGTACTTC
TRBJ2-2	TRBD2	.	TRBV12-3/TRBV12-4	CACSLRGRGGSNTGELFF	TGTGCCTGCAGTTTACGGGGTCGCGGGGGGTCGAACACCGGGGAGCTGTTTTTT
TRBJ2-1	.	few	TRBV7-9	CASSLSENLQGNEQFF	TGTGCCAGCAGCTTAAGCGAGAATTTACAGGGCAATGAGCAGTTCTTC
TRBJ2-1	.	few	TRBV7-2	CASSTSGRRREQFF	TGTGCCAGCAGCACCTCGGGCCGAAGGAGGGAGCAGTTCTTC
TRBJ1-1	.	few	TRBV7-2	CASSFDRTEAFF	TGTGCCAGCAGCTTCGACCGCACTGAAGCTTTCTTT
TRBJ1-1	.	.	TRBV4-1	CASSLSRAGTGEAFF	TGCGCCAGCAGCCTCTCCCGGGCAGGGACCGGTGAAGCTTTCTTT
TRBJ2-2	.	.	TRBV24-1	CATSVGGAAGELFF	TGTGCCACCAGTGTAGGGGGGGCCGCCGGGGAGCTGTTTTTT
TRBJ2-7	.	many	TRBV20-1	CSARDRKGLYQTTSNEQYF	TGCAGTGCTAGAGATCGGAAGGGGCTCTACCAAACCACGAGCAACGAGCAGTACTTC
TRBJ2-5	TRBD1	many	TRBV5-1	CASRLGQGAQETQYF	TGCGCCAGCAGATTAGGGCAGGGGGCCCAAGAGACCCAGTACTTC
TRBJ2-1	.	.	TRBV24-1	CATSDLDSFYNEQFF	TGTGCCACCAGTGATCTGGACAGTTTCTACAATGAGCAGTTCTTC
TRBJ1-2	.	.	TRBV6-4	CASSTTFYTF	TGTGCCAGCAGTACCACGTTCTACACCTTC
TRBJ1-1	.	many	TRBV15	CATSRIGELNTEAFF	TGTGCCACCAGCAGAATAGGGGAGCTGAACACTGAAGCTTTCTTT
TRBJ2-7	.	.	TRBV5-1	CASRFRDFYEQYF	TGCGCCAGCAGATTCAGGGATTTCTACGAGCAGTACTTC
TRBJ2-5	.	.	TRBV5-1	CASSLDSFGETQYF	TGCGCCAGCAGCTTGGATAGCTTTGGGGAGACCCAGTACTTC
TRBJ2-5	TRBD2	.	TRBV5-6	CASSFRGSGGETQYF	TGTGCCAGCAGCTTTCGAGGTAGCGGGGGGGAGACCCAGTACTTC
TRBJ2-7	.	many	TRBV10-3	CAISEDQGRDEQYF	TGTGCCATCAGTGAAGACCAGGGGAGGGACGAGCAGTACTTC
TRBJ2-1	TRBD2	few	TRBV5-1	CASSLATSGFNEQFF	TGCGCCAGCAGCTTGGCGACTAGCGGGTTCAATGAGCAGTTCTTC
TRBJ1-5	TRBD1	few	TRBV20-1	CSALVPGQGIYSNQPQHF	TGCAGTGCTCTTGTTCCGGGACAGGGGATTTATAGCAATCAGCCCCAGCATTTT
TRBJ2-3	.	few	TRBV27	CASGLAADADTQYF	TGTGCCAGCGGCTTGGCAGCTGATGCAGATACGCAGTATTTT
TRBJ2-7	TRBD1	many	TRBV20-1	CSASGLTGDGIEQYF	TGCAGTGCTAGCGGGCTGACAGGGGACGGAATCGAGCAGTACTTC
TRBJ2-3	.	many	TRBV5-1	CASRTGRSTDTQYF	TGCGCCAGCAGGACTGGTCGTAGCACAGATACGCAGTATTTT
TRBJ2-1	.	many	TRBV20-1	CSAALVVSYNEQFF	TGCAGTGCGGCACTAGTAGTCTCCTACAATGAGCAGTTCTTC
TRBJ2-2	.	many	TRBV20-1	CSARDWENTGELFF	TGCAGTGCTAGAGATTGGGAGAACACCGGGGAGCTGTTTTTT
TRBJ2-3	.	many	TRBV27	CASGLGLYTSTDTQYF	TGTGCCAGCGGTTTAGGACTCTATACTAGCACAGATACGCAGTATTTT
TRBJ2-1	.	many	TRBV29-1	CSAEAPSSYNEQFF	TGCAGCGCCGAAGCGCCTAGCTCCTACAATGAGCAGTTCTTC
TRBJ2-7	.	many	TRBV7-2	CASSSYSYEQYF	TGTGCCAGCAGCTCCTATAGCTACGAGCAGTACTTC
TRBJ2-7	TRBD1	once	TRBV2	CAFCPRDRGLGKYF	TGTGCCTTCTGTCCGCGGGACAGGGGGCTGGGAAAGTACTTC
TRBJ2-3	.	many	TRBV20-1	CSAEGRWVERGHTDTQYF	TGCAGTGCTGAGGGGAGGTGGGTTGAGCGGGGACACACAGATACGCAGTATTTT
TRBJ2-1	.	many	TRBV6-5	CASSYSGQRGYNEQFF	TGTGCCAGCAGTTACTCGGGACAGCGGGGGTACAATGAGCAGTTCTTC
TRBJ2-4	TRBD1	few	TRBV7-6	CASSLRPGQGADIQYF	TGTGCCAGCAGCTTACGCCCGGGACAGGGTGCGGACATTCAGTACTTC
TRBJ1-5	TRBD1	many	TRBV6-4	CASRATGASNQPQHF	TGTGCCAGCAGGGCTACAGGGGCTAGCAATCAGCCCCAGCATTTT
TRBJ2-3	.	many	TRBV20-1	CSARITRAETDTQYF	TGCAGTGCTAGGATAACCAGGGCGGAAACAGATACGCAGTATTTT
TRBJ1-1	TRBD1	.	TRBV5-1	CASRFGRTGPTEAFF	TGCGCCAGCAGATTCGGACGGACAGGGCCCACTGAAGCTTTCTTT
TRBJ1-6	.	many	TRBV20-1	CSAHRNQGSRSPLHF	TGCAGTGCTCACCGTAACCAGGGGAGTCGTTCACCCCTCCACTTT